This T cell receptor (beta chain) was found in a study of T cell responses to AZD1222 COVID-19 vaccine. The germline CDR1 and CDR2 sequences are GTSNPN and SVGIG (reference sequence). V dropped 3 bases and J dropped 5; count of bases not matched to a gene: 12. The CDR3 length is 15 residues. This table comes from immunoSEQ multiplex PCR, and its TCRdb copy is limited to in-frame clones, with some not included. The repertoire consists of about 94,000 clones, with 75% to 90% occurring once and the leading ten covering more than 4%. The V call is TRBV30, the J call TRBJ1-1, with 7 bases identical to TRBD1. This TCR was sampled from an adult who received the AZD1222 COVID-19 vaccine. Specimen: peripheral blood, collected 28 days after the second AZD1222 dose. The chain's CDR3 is CAWRQSPGGRTEAFF. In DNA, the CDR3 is TGTGCCTGGAGACAATCCCCAGGGGGGAGGACTGAAGCTTTCTTT.